This T cell receptor (beta chain) was captured by sequencing in a study of cytomegalovirus exposure and HLA in healthy donors. The study's findings and limits: Productive rates of about 90% or about 30% were seen for most TCR beta V segments in an earlier analysis. A few of the chains that were CMV-associated were confirmed in vitro to be specific for CMV antigens.

Trimming stripped 2 bases from V and 11 bases from J, with 18 bases between. This CDR3 is 14 amino acids long. Germline V CDR1 and CDR2: SGHTA, FQGNSA. PCR amplification relied on 60 Vbeta primers (plus 13 Jbeta primers). Produced via immunoSEQ multiplex PCR; TCRdb's table is partial and in-frame only. Of about 99,000 clones listed, almost 80% are singletons. With regard to this clone: What it binds is unknown.

This receptor was obtained from a man aged 60 to 75 in good health and CMV-seropositive. The sample consisted of PBMCs. The genes are TRBV7-2 and TRBJ2-5; a weak D match, TRBD2 (6 bases). CDR3 protein: CASSLRTNPTGQYF. The CDR3 coding sequence is TGTGCCAGCAGCTTAAGGACTAACCCTACGGGGCAGTACTTC.